A single sample is the source of the 9 T cell receptor beta chains below, sequenced in a study of blood T cell repertoires in COVID-19 (dated by TCRdb to 2020 to 2022). The method was the immunoSEQ multiplex PCR assay. This is the immuneACCESS table as TCRdb keeps it, with only in-frame sequences that have V and J called. A part of the clones is gone; compared with another copy, unresolved V genes explain less than half, and the rest is unexplained. The sample table records 43,000 or so clones; 86% of these occur just once. Approximately 8% of the sample is held by the ten biggest clonotypes. The sequencing sample was made of peripheral blood. The origin of the receptors is a man in his 60s with active COVID-19.

The chain recombines TRBV28 with TRBJ1-2; TRBD1 matches at 7 bases. CDR1 and CDR2 (germline): MDHEN, SYDVKM. The length of the CDR3 is 16 residues. V shed 5 bases, J shed 0 bases, and the junction held 9 bases outside the gene matches. The CDR3 is CASSAGQAFSNYGYTF. CDR3 nucleotides: TGTGCCAGCAGTGCCGGACAGGCATTTTCTAACTATGGCTACACCTTC.

V usage is TRBV19 and J usage is TRBJ1-4; tentatively, D is TRBD1 (5 bases). Germline V lookup: CDR1 LNHDA, CDR2 SQIVND (reference sequence). The V end was cut by 3 bases, the J end by 8 bases, with 16 bases between. The CDR3 runs to 15 residues. The CDR3 DNA follows: TGTGCCAGTAGTATCCGGCCAGGAGGGGACGAAAAACTGTTTTTT. This codes for CASSIRPGGDEKLFF.

The chain joins TRBV11-2 to TRBJ2-1, with D possibly matching TRBD1 (5 bases). The CDR3 has 16 residues. CDR1 is SGHAT, CDR2 FQNNGV, per germline. The V and J ends lost 0 bases and 4 bases respectively, with 13 bases between them. This chain's CDR3 is CASSLDPRVTYNEQFF. The CDR3 bases are TGTGCCAGCAGCTTAGACCCCAGGGTAACATACAATGAGCAGTTCTTC.

The chain links TRBV7-2 to TRBJ2-1; tentative D call: TRBD2 (5 bases). The CDR3 extends over 15 amino acids. The V gene's germline CDR1 is SGHTA and CDR2 FQGNSA. Trimming shortened V by 3 bases and J by 8 bases, and 17 bases separated the two germline ends. The CDR3 reads CASSFATGSADEQFF. CDR3 DNA: TGTGCCAGCAGCTTCGCTACGGGGTCCGCTGATGAGCAGTTCTTC.

The chain combines TRBV27 with TRBJ2-7, with TRBD1 as a possible D gene (5 bases). The germline V gene encodes CDR1 MNHEY and CDR2 SMNVEV (reference sequence). The CDR3 has 16 amino acids. Trimming took 4 bases from V and 2 from J, leaving 18 bases between them. CDR3: CASSSYPADSPYEQYF. CDR3 sequence (DNA): TGTGCCAGCAGTTCCTACCCCGCCGACAGCCCCTACGAGCAGTACTTC.

The chain is built from TRBV18 and TRBJ1-1; tentatively, D is TRBD1 (5 bases). The length of the CDR3 is 17 residues. V was pared by 0 bases and J by 0 bases, with 14 bases between. CDR1 is KGHSH and CDR2 is LQKENI in the germline V gene. CDR3 region: CASSPPMRDSLNTEAFF. DNA of the CDR3: TGTGCCAGCTCACCACCAATGAGGGACTCTCTGAACACTGAAGCTTTCTTT.

V gene TRBV6-5 combines with J gene TRBJ1-5; TRBD1 agrees at 10 bases. V was clipped by 7 bases and J by 6 bases; unmatched bases: 9. CDR1 is MNHEY and CDR2 is SVGAGI in the germline V gene. CDR3 length equals 15 residues. The CDR3 here is CASTLRDRGGQPQHF. In DNA form, the CDR3 reads TGTGCCAGCACCTTGAGGGACAGGGGAGGTCAGCCCCAGCATTTT.

The chain has TRBV7-3 and TRBJ2-4; possibly TRBD2 for D (6 bases). The CDR3 runs 16 residues. Germline V gene sequence: CDR1 SGHTA, CDR2 FQGTGA. V was cut by 7 bases and J by 0 bases, with 16 bases left in between. This CDR3 reads CASTDKRALAKNIQYF. CDR3 nucleotide sequence: TGTGCCAGCACCGACAAGCGGGCGTTAGCCAAAAACATTCAGTACTTC.

The chain has TRBV5-1 and TRBJ2-7; D possibly corresponds to TRBD2 (6 bases). Germline-derived CDR1 and CDR2 are SGHRS and YFSETQ. V gave up 0 bases and J gave up 5 bases, with 12 bases separating them. The CDR3 is made up of 14 amino acids. The CDR3 DNA sequence: TGCGCCAGCAGCTTGGACGGGAGTCTCGACGAGCAGTACTTC. It specifies CASSLDGSLDEQYF.